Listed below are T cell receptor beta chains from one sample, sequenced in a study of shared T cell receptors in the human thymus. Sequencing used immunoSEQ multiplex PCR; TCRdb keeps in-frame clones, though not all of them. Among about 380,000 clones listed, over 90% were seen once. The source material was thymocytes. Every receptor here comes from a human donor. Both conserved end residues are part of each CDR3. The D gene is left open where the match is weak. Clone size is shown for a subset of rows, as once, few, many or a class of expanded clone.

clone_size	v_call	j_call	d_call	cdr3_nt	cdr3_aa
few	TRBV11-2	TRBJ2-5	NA	TGTGCCAGCAGCAGAGACGAGCGGCCGGTTCAAGAGACCCAGTACTTC	CASSRDERPVQETQYF
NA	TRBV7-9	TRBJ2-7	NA	TGTGCCACAATAGCACAGACCGAAGCCTACGAGCAGTACTTC	CATIAQTEAYEQYF
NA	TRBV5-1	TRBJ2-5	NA	TGCGCCAGCAGCTTGCATACTACAGGCTTCGCCCAAGAGACCCAGTACTTC	CASSLHTTGFAQETQYF
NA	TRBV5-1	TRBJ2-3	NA	TGCGCCAGCAGCTTGGTGAAGGGAAGGAGGGGTCCTAGGGATACGCAGTATTTT	CASSLVKGRRGPRDTQYF
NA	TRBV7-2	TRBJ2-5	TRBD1	TGTGCCAGCAGCTGGACAGGGAGGTCCTGGCGACAAGAGACCCAGTACTTC	CASSWTGRSWRQETQYF
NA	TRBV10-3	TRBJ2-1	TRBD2	TGTGCCATCAGTGAGTCTAGTTATACGTGGTCTAGCGGGAGGGCCGAGAATGAGCAGTTCTTC	CAISESSYTWSSGRAENEQFF
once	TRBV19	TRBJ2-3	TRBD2	TGTGCCAGTAGTACCGGACTAGCCCCCACAGATACGCAGTATTTT	CASSTGLAPTDTQYF
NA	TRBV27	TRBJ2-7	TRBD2	TGTGCCAGCAGTCCACTACTTCCCTCGGGACTAGCTCCTAGCGAGCAGTACTTC	CASSPLLPSGLAPSEQYF
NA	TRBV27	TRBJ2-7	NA	TGTGCCAGCAGTTTATCAAGCCGCGGGGAGGCCCCCTACGAGCAGTACTTC	CASSLSSRGEAPYEQYF
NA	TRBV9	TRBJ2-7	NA	TGTGCCAGCAGCGTCAAAGGTATCTCCTACGAGCAGTACTTC	CASSVKGISYEQYF
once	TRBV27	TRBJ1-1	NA	TGTGCCAGCAGTTTGCGGGGTTTGGGGGGCACTGAAGCTTTCTTT	CASSLRGLGGTEAFF
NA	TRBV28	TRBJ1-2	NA	TGTGCCAGCAGTTTCGGGACCCCCAGGGGTGGGGGCTACACCTTC	CASSFGTPRGGGYTF
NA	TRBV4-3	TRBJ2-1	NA	TGCGCCAGCGGTCAATCGGGGATACACAATGAGCAGTTCTTC	CASGQSGIHNEQFF
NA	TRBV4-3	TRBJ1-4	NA	TGCGCCAGCAGCCAATATGGAGGGGAGAATGAAAAACTGTTTTTT	CASSQYGGENEKLFF
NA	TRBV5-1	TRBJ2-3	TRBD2	TGCGCCAGCAGCTTGACTAGCGGAACCACGGGGGATACGCAGTATTTT	CASSLTSGTTGDTQYF
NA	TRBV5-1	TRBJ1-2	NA	TGCGCCAGCAGCTTCTTGACCGTCTCTGGCTACACCTTC	CASSFLTVSGYTF
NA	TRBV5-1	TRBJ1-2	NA	TGCGCCAGCAGCTTGGGGCTGATCTATGGCTACACCTTC	CASSLGLIYGYTF
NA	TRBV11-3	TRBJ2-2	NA	TGTGCCAGCAGCAACTCTAGCTTGGGCACCGGGGAGCTGTTTTTT	CASSNSSLGTGELFF
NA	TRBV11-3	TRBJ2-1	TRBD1	TGTGCCAGCAGCCATATCGGACAGGGCAGCTACAATGAGCAGTTCTTC	CASSHIGQGSYNEQFF
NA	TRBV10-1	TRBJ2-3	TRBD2	TGCGCCAGCAGTGAGGTTAGCGGGAGCACAGATACGCAGTATTTT	CASSEVSGSTDTQYF
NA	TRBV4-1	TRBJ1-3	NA	TGCGCCAGCAGCCCCCTACAGGCCAGCTCTGGAAACACCATATATTTT	CASSPLQASSGNTIYF
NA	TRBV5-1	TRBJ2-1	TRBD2	TGCGCCAGCAGCTTGAAAGGACTAGAGGTCCATGAGCAGTTCTTC	CASSLKGLEVHEQFF
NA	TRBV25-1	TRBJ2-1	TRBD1	TGTGCCAGCAGTGGGGACAGAGTCAATGAGCAGTTCTTC	CASSGDRVNEQFF
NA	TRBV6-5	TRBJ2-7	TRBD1	TGTGCCAGCCCCGAGGACAGGGCGGATTGTAACGAGCAGTACTTC	CASPEDRADCNEQYF
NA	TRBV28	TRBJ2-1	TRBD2	TGTGCCAGCAGACAGCCGGGACTAGCGGGAAATATAAGCTCCTACAATGAGCAGTTCTTC	CASRQPGLAGNISSYNEQFF
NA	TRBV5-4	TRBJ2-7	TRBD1	TGTGCCAGCAGCGAGGGACAGGGGGCCTCCTACGAGCAGTACTTC	CASSEGQGASYEQYF
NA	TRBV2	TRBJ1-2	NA	TGTGCCAGCTTATGGACAGTCTATGGCTACACCTTC	CASLWTVYGYTF
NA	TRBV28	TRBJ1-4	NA	TGTGCCAGCAGTTTTCGGGGAACTAATGAAAAACTGTTTTTT	CASSFRGTNEKLFF
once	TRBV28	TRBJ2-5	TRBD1	TGTGCCAGCAGTTTTACCGGGACAGGGGATCGAGAGACCCAGTACTTC	CASSFTGTGDRETQYF
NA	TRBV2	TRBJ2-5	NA	TGTGCCAGCTGGCAAGGGTGGGAGACCCAGTACTTC	CASWQGWETQYF
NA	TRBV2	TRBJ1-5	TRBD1	TGTGCCAGCATCGGGACAGGGAGCAATCAGCCCCAGCATTTT	CASIGTGSNQPQHF
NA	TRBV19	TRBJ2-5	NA	TGTGCCAGTAGTGTCATACTAGCCGGAGGGGAAGAGACCCAGTACTTC	CASSVILAGGEETQYF
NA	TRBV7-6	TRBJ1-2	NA	TGTGCCAGCAGCTTATTCCCGGCAGAGGTCGGCTATGGCTACACCTTC	CASSLFPAEVGYGYTF
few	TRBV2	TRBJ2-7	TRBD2	TGTGCCAGCAACTCCTTAGCGGGACCCCACTACGAGCAGTACTTC	CASNSLAGPHYEQYF
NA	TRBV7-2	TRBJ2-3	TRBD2	TGTGCCAGCAGCTTAAATACGGGACTAGCGTTGACAGATACGCAGTATTTT	CASSLNTGLALTDTQYF
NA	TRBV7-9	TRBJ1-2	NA	TGTGCCAGCAGCCCAGGCAGGTTTTGGGGCTATGGCTACACCTTC	CASSPGRFWGYGYTF
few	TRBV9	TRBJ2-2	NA	TGTGCCAGCAGCGTACTTCCTCCCGGGAGAGTCGGGGAGCTGTTTTTT	CASSVLPPGRVGELFF
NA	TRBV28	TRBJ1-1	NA	TGTGCCAGCAGTTCCTGGACGGTGAACACTGAAGCTTTCTTT	CASSSWTVNTEAFF
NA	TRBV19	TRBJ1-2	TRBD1	TGTGCCAGTAGTCCACAACAGGGGGCGCACTATGGCTACACCTTC	CASSPQQGAHYGYTF
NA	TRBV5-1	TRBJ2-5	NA	TGCGCCAGCAGCTTGGTCCTAGGAGGAGAGACCCAGTACTTC	CASSLVLGGETQYF
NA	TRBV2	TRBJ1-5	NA	TGTGCCAGCAGTCCGACAGAACCTAGCAATCAGCCCCAGCATTTT	CASSPTEPSNQPQHF
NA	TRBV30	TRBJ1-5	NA	TGTGCCTGGAGTCTCGGGGCTGCGATCAATCAGCCCCAGCATTTT	CAWSLGAAINQPQHF
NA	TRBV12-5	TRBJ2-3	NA	TGTGCTAGTGGTTCGGCGTTCAGCACAGATACGCAGTATTTT	CASGSAFSTDTQYF
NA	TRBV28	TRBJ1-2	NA	TGTGCCAGCGTTTACCGGGGGGTCGGCTACACCTTC	CASVYRGVGYTF